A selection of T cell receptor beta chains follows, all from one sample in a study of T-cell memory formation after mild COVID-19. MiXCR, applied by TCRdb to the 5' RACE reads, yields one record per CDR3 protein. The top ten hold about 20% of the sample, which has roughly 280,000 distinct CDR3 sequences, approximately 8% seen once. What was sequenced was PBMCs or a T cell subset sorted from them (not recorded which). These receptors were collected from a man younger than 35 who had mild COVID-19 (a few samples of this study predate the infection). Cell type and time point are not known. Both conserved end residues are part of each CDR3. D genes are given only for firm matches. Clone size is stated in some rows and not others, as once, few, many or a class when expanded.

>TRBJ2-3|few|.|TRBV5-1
CASSTGTSTDTQYF
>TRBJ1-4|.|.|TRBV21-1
CASTPSGVDWNEKLFF
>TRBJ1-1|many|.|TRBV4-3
CASSRVEQGNEAFF
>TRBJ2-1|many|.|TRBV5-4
CASSLDLTSYNEQFF
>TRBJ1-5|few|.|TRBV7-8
CASSGRRLSNQPQHF
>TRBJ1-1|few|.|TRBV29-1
CSGLGRLQGTEAFF
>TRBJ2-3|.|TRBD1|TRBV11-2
CASSPTRTGGTQYF
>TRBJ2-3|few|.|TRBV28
CATQRPSTDTQYF
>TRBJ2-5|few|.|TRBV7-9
CASSLNEETQYF
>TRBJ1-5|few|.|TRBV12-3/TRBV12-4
CASSFQTSNQPQHF
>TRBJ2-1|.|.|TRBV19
CASNQRESLEQFF
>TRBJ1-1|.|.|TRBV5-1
CASSLLGAGNTEAFF
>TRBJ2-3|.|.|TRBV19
CASSMSNRVGTDTQYF
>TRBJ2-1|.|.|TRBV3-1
CASSQEGATRQFF
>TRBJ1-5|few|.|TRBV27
CASSLVPGHNQPQHF
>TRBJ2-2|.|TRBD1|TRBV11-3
CASSHDRVAGELFF